The present entry profiles one T cell receptor (beta chain) with its context. As yet, its antigen is unknown. As for treatment: 10-day PBMC culture with coronavirus spike peptide pools or control peptides (ViraFEST assay). After expanding antigen-specific T cells with peptide pools, ViraFEST sequenced their TCRs. Positive PCR dates spanned March to December 2020, predating US Alpha, Beta and Delta variants. The sample originates from a study of vaccination and CD4 T cells after COVID-19. About the research overall: Cultures acting as controls obtained a CEFX pool, an HIV-1 Nef pool, or no peptide.

The CDR3 sequence is 15 residues long. V was clipped by 2 bases and J by 1 base, with 12 bases between them. Per germline, CDR1 SGHRS and CDR2 YFSETQ. Sequenced with the Oncomine TCR Beta short-read assay was DNA taken from cultured CD4+ T cells. Genomic DNA was taken out of cultured CD4+ T cells by extraction. TCRdb reprocessed the PCR reads via MiXCR and lists one record per CDR3 protein. Altogether about 14,000 distinct CDR3 sequences are present, about a third being singletons, with the ten largest covering around a third. Source material: cultured CD4+ T cells from blood. The chain has TRBV5-1 and TRBJ1-1, with D uncertain. The source is a human donor with COVID-19. This CDR3 reads CASSLLATTNTEAFF. CDR3 sequence (DNA): TGCGCCAGCAGCTTACTCGCCACCACGAACACTGAAGCTTTCTTT.